What follows are 17 T cell receptor beta chains derived from one specimen sequenced in a study of OX40 agonist ivuxolimab in advanced cancers. Clones were read by immunoSEQ multiplex PCR, and TCRdb kept only the in-frame ones, dropping some. The sample records 100,000 to 150,000 clones, just under 95% being singletons. The sequencing used CD4+ or CD8+ T cells sorted from blood, collected in a trial of the OX40 agonist ivuxolimab. The receptors shown here come from an adult with an advanced solid tumor such as melanoma, head and neck, liver or kidney cancer.

The gene calls are TRBV28 and TRBJ2-7; D assignment may be TRBD1 or TRBD2 (5 bases each). The length of the CDR3 is 15 residues. V dropped 7 bases and J dropped 1 base, with 17 bases sitting between them. CDR1 and CDR2 (germline): MDHEN, SYDVKM. CDR3: CASIQEGPHSYEQYF. CDR3 DNA sequence: TGTGCCAGCATCCAAGAGGGACCGCATTCCTACGAGCAGTACTTC.

The chain recombines TRBV30 with TRBJ1-5; 9 bases line up with TRBD1. Trimming took 3 bases from V and 6 from J; bases not matched to a gene: 3. CDR3 length: 13 amino acids. The germline V gene has CDR1 GTSNPN and CDR2 SVGIG (reference sequence). CDR3 amino acids: CAWSADRGQPQHF. Written as DNA, the CDR3 is TGTGCCTGGAGCGCGGACAGGGGTCAGCCCCAGCATTTT.

This chain links TRBV29-1 with TRBJ1-1, with D unclear. The CDR3 runs to 13 residues. Per germline, CDR1 SQVTM and CDR2 ANQGSEA. The germline V and J ends were trimmed by 7 bases and 0 bases, with 12 bases remaining between them. CDR3 amino acids: CSGRFRMNTEAFF. The CDR3 nucleotides read TGCAGCGGTAGGTTTAGGATGAACACTGAAGCTTTCTTT.

The chain joins TRBV7-6 to TRBJ1-6; 7 positions match TRBD1. Looked up from germline, CDR1 is SGHVS and CDR2 is FNYEAQ. V lost 3 bases and J lost 14; bases outside the gene matches: 7. The CDR3 sequence is 13 residues long. CDR3: CASSFSRGQALHF. CDR3 nucleotides: TGTGCCAGCAGCTTTTCTAGGGGGCAGGCCCTCCACTTT. The whole variable domain, remainder taken from reference TRBV7-6 and TRBJ1-6, is GAGVSQSPRYKVTKRGQDVALRCDPISGHVSLYWYRQALGQGPEFLTYFNYEAQQDKSGLPNDRFSAERPEGSISTLTIQRTEQRDSAMYRCASSFSRGQALHFGNGTRLTVT.

This clone was seen only a few times. The chain joins TRBV11-2 to TRBJ2-7; possibly TRBD1 for D (6 bases). CDR3 length: 14 residues. V dropped 1 base and J dropped 3 bases, with 10 bases sitting between them. Per the germline V gene, CDR1 is SGHAT and CDR2 is FQNNGV. The CDR3 sequence: CASSLGQGFYEQYF. CDR3 DNA sequence: TGTGCCAGCAGCTTAGGCCAGGGGTTCTACGAGCAGTACTTC.

This clone was seen only once. The chain is built from TRBV5-4 and TRBJ1-2; maybe TRBD1 (6 bases). V shed 2 bases and J shed 8 bases, with 10 bases lying between them. The CDR3 sequence is 12 residues long. The germline gives CDR1 SGHNT, CDR2 YYREEE (reference sequence). The CDR3 reads CASSFGQMGYTF. The CDR3 bases are TGTGCCAGCAGCTTCGGACAGATGGGCTACACCTTC.

V usage is TRBV19 and J usage is TRBJ2-7; D call uncertain. This CDR3 is built from 13 residues. Trimming removed 1 base from V and 3 bases from J, with 7 bases in between. Germline V gene data show CDR1 as LNHDA and CDR2 as SQIVND (reference sequence). The CDR3 DNA is TGTGCCAGTAGTATAGGCGTTCACTACGAGCAGTACTTC. Amino acid sequence: CASSIGVHYEQYF.

The CDR3 protein is CASSLEVGAGAYGYTF. Here the CDR3 DNA reads TGCGCCAGCAGCTTGGAAGTGGGGGCAGGGGCCTATGGCTACACCTTC. The chain employs TRBV5-1 and TRBJ1-2; D may be TRBD1 (6 bases). Trimming pared 0 bases from V and 4 bases from J, leaving 16 bases between. The CDR3 sequence is 16 residues long. CDR1 SGHRS and CDR2 YFSETQ come from the germline V gene.

This clone was seen once. V usage is TRBV7-2 and J usage is TRBJ2-1; TRBD2 aligns across 14 bases. Trimming at V came to 5 bases and at J to 10 bases, leaving 4 bases not matched to a gene. CDR1 and CDR2 (germline): SGHTA, FQGNSA. CDR3 length equals 14 residues. The CDR3 region is CASSLRTSGREQFF. The DNA for the CDR3 is TGTGCCAGCAGCCTGCGGACTAGCGGGAGGGAGCAGTTCTTC.

A word on this clone: One end of the junction fails to match germline, which may point to a read error. The genes are TRBV5-1 and TRBJ1-2, with 10 bases fitting TRBD1. The CDR3 spans 12 residues. From germline, CDR1 is SGHRS and CDR2 YFSETQ. As DNA, the CDR3 is TGCGCCAGCAGCTCAGGACAGGGGGTTAGAGCCTTC. Its protein product is CASSSGQGVRAF.

The V call is TRBV4-3, the J call TRBJ1-1, with D unresolved. Between the trimmed V and J ends, which lost 0 bases and 3 bases, there was a span of 11 bases. Per germline, CDR1 LGHNA and CDR2 YSLEER. The CDR3 has 15 amino acids. CDR3 loop: CASSQDSHGDTEAFF. The CDR3 DNA sequence: TGCGCCAGCAGCCAAGACAGTCATGGGGACACTGAAGCTTTCTTT.

The chain has TRBV18 and TRBJ1-4; TRBD1 matches 8 bases. The CDR3 is 15 amino acids. V lost 0 bases to trimming and J lost 7 bases; unmatched junction nucleotides: 4. Germline CDR1 KGHSH, CDR2 LQKENI. CDR3 region: CASSPPTGVGEKLFF. The CDR3, as DNA: TGTGCCAGCTCACCACCGACAGGGGTGGGTGAAAAACTGTTTTTT.

This rearrangement joins TRBV4-1 to TRBJ2-5; perhaps TRBD2 as D (6 bases). This CDR3 has 13 amino acids. CDR1 and CDR2 from the germline V gene are MGHRA and YSYEKL. Deletions cut 7 bases from V and 9 bases from J, with 18 bases between. CDR3: CASKTAAGWSQYF. The CDR3 DNA follows: TGCGCCAGCAAGACAGCAGCGGGTTGGTCCCAGTACTTC.

The chain couples TRBV7-3 to TRBJ2-5; D gene ambiguous. The V and J ends lost 5 bases and 4 bases respectively, with 14 bases between them. CDR1 is SGHTA and CDR2 is FQGTGA in the germline V gene. The CDR3 runs to 14 residues. The CDR3 is CASSLLGVGETQYF. The CDR3 nucleotides are TGTGCCAGCAGCCTTCTGGGCGTCGGAGAGACCCAGTACTTC.

This clone has just one count. The chain has TRBV28 and TRBJ1-4; 7 bases are shared with TRBD1. V was pared by 5 bases and J by 6 bases, with 6 bases of the junction left unmatched. CDR3 length: 14 residues. The germline V gene has CDR1 MDHEN and CDR2 SYDVKM. The CDR3 nucleotides are TGTGCCAGCAGTCCCCACGACAGGGATGAAAAACTGTTTTTT. This translates into CASSPHDRDEKLFF.

This clone is a singleton in its sample. The chain joins TRBV9 to TRBJ1-6, with D possibly TRBD1 on 6 matching bases. The germline V and J ends were trimmed by 5 bases and 0 bases, with 15 bases remaining between them. CDR1 and CDR2 (germline): SGDLS, YYNGEE. This CDR3 has 17 residues. The CDR3 bases are TGTGCCAGCAGTGAAACAGGGCTGAGCTCCTATAATTCACCCCTCCACTTT. Translating gives CASSETGLSSYNSPLHF. Looking up the rest from reference TRBV9 and TRBJ1-6 gives the full variable domain: DSGVTQTPKHLITATGQRVTLRCSPRSGDLSVYWYQQSLDQGLQFLIQYYNGEERAKGNILERFSAQQFPDLHSELNLSSLELGDSALYFCASSETGLSSYNSPLHFGNGTRLTVT.

This chain uses TRBV7-4 with TRBJ2-5; 7 bases are shared with TRBD1. The germline V gene has CDR1 SGHVT and CDR2 SQSDAQ. Losses at the gene ends were 4 bases for V and 4 bases for J; bases not matched to a gene: 6. There are 14 residues in the CDR3. The CDR3 bases are TGTGCCAGCAGCTCACGACAGGGATCAGAGACCCAGTACTTC. Protein: CASSSRQGSETQYF.